These T cell receptor beta chains were read from a single sample in a study of cytomegalovirus exposure and HLA in healthy donors. Sequencing was performed with immunoSEQ multiplex PCR; in TCRdb, only in-frame clones are kept and a portion is missing. The table records approximately 150,000 clones, roughly 80% of them present only once. The sample taken for sequencing was PBMCs. The source of these receptors is a female donor in good health and CMV-seronegative. Each CDR3 is given without its conserved first and last residue. Fields, in order: CDR3 protein, CDR3 length, J gene, V gene, clone size. A clone size is listed for some rows: how often the clone was seen (once, few, many), or a class if it is expanded.

ASSISRKNTEAF 12 TRBJ1-1 TRBV19 NA
ASSEDGVGGNRKLF 14 TRBJ1-4 TRBV28 NA
ASSRTPHSGNTIY 13 TRBJ1-3 TRBV6-5 few
ASSDRGADGYT 11 TRBJ1-2 TRBV6-1 NA
SLPAVTEAF 9 TRBJ1-1 TRBV20-1 once
ASSPEPGTGIHEQF 14 TRBJ2-1 TRBV11-2 NA
ASNSGTGNYEQY 12 TRBJ2-7 TRBV28 NA
ASSLSRRVTEAF 12 TRBJ1-1 TRBV5-1 few
ASSIQGNQPQH 11 TRBJ1-5 TRBV7-2 NA
ASSLEAKNYGYT 12 TRBJ1-2 TRBV7-6 NA
ASSVEQGTGYEQY 13 NA TRBV5-1 NA
ASSPTGNTEAF 11 TRBJ1-1 TRBV14 once
ASSPRGTDTQY 11 TRBJ2-3 TRBV16 NA
AIRADSGGAETQY 13 TRBJ2-5 TRBV10-3 NA
ASSSAREIRGNTIY 14 TRBJ1-3 TRBV6-5 NA
ASSSAAGKADTQY 13 TRBJ2-3 TRBV6-4 NA
ASSIRQGARETQY 13 TRBJ2-5 TRBV7-9 NA
ASKQTGWAYEQY 12 TRBJ2-7 TRBV6-1 NA
ASSPDRRLPGD 11 TRBJ2-3 TRBV5-1 NA
ASSDRPGGLGDTQY 14 TRBJ2-3 TRBV6-1 NA
ASSVSGKVNTGELF 14 TRBJ2-2 TRBV9 NA
ASREAVGGSPTDTQY 15 TRBJ2-3 TRBV2 NA
ASTGAYEQY 9 TRBJ2-7 TRBV25-1 few
AAPQAGGHSNEQF 13 TRBJ2-1 TRBV7-9 NA
ASSLVVGSSSGNTIY 15 TRBJ1-3 TRBV5-1 NA
ASSPGHPLETQY 12 TRBJ2-5 TRBV18 NA
ASSYSEAAKNIQY 13 TRBJ2-4 TRBV6-5 NA
ASSQEVTSTGGYSPLH 16 TRBJ1-6 TRBV4-1 few
ASSLQGAAYEQY 12 TRBJ2-7 TRBV5-6 NA
AAGGTGQGAKQGMPQH 16 TRBJ1-5 TRBV30 NA
ASSVVRGYNEQF 12 TRBJ2-1 TRBV9 NA
ASSLQWRGGNQPQH 14 TRBJ1-5 TRBV7-2 NA